These 6 T cell receptor beta chains were all obtained from the same sample, sequenced in a study of cytomegalovirus exposure and HLA in healthy donors. Repertoires were generated with immunoSEQ multiplex PCR, while TCRdb's copy carries only in-frame clones and drops some. The sample lists tens of thousands of clones, 94% seen once, with around 1.5% in the top ten. Specimen: PBMCs. These receptors were collected from a man between 18 and 35 years old in good health and CMV-seropositive.

The rearrangement uses TRBV4-1 and TRBJ2-1, with 11 nucleotides matching TRBD1. V shed 0 bases and J 5 bases; nucleotides not matched to a gene: 6. The CDR3 is 17 residues long. Germline V CDR1 and CDR2: MGHRA, YSYEKL. CDR3 protein: CASSQDRTGGTDNEQFF. For the CDR3, the DNA is TGCGCCAGCAGCCAAGATAGGACAGGGGGCACAGACAATGAGCAGTTCTTC.

The chain recombines TRBV7-2 with TRBJ2-5; 9 bases align to TRBD1. The germline CDR1 and CDR2 sequences are SGHTA and FQGNSA. CDR3 length: 13 residues. Losses at the gene ends were 6 bases for V and 5 bases for J; bases not matched to a gene: 4. The chain's CDR3 is CASRPTGGETQYF. The CDR3, as DNA: TGTGCCAGCAGGCCGACAGGGGGGGAGACCCAGTACTTC. Full variable domain (remainder filled in from reference TRBV7-2 and TRBJ2-5): GAGVSQSPSNKVTEKGKDVELRCDPISGHTALYWYRQSLGQGLEFLIYFQGNSAPDKSGLPSDRFSAERTGGSVSTLTIQRTQQEDSAVYLCASRPTGGETQYFGPGTRLLVL.

V gene TRBV19 combines with J gene TRBJ1-4; D gene uncertain. The CDR3 spans 13 residues. In germline, CDR1 is LNHDA, CDR2 SQIVND (reference sequence). V was pared by 10 bases and J by 3 bases, with 12 bases between. CDR3 sequence (DNA): TGTGCCACCCGGGGTCGGGCTAATGAAAAACTGTTTTTT. Translation gives CATRGRANEKLFF.

The chain combines TRBV30 with TRBJ1-6; the D gene is possibly TRBD1 (6 bases). CDR3 length equals 13 residues. CDR1 and CDR2 (germline): GTSNPN, SVGIG (reference sequence). Trimming left V 6 bases short and J 7 bases short, with 13 bases between. CDR3 DNA: TGTGCCTGCTTCCGGGACAACAATTCACCCCTCCACTTT. This encodes CACFRDNNSPLHF.

The chain is built from TRBV28 and TRBJ1-5; 10 positions match TRBD1. The CDR3 is 13 residues long. The germline CDR1 and CDR2 sequences are MDHEN and SYDVKM. V lost 7 bases, J lost 6 bases, and 3 bases stayed unmatched. The CDR3 nucleotides are TGTGCCAGCAATCGGGACAGGGGTCAGCCCCAGCATTTT. Its translation: CASNRDRGQPQHF.

The sample holds one count of this clone. The chain couples TRBV15 to TRBJ2-1, with 9 positions matching TRBD2. This CDR3 is built from 15 residues. J gave up 4 bases and V 4 bases, and 5 bases lay outside the gene matches. The V gene's germline CDR1 is LNHNV and CDR2 YYDKDF (reference sequence). This CDR3 reads CATSTRLADYNEQFF. CDR3 DNA sequence: TGTGCCACCAGCACGCGACTAGCGGATTACAATGAGCAGTTCTTC.